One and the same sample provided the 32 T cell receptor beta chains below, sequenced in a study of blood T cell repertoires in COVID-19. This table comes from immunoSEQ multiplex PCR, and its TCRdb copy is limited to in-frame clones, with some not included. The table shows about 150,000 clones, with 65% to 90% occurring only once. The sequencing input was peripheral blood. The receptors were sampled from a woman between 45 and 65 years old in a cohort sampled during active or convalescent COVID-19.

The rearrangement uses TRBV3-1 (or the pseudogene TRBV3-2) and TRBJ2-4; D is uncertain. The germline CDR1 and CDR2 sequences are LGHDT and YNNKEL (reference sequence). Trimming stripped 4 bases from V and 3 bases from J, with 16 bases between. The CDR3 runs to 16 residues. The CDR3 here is CASSPYSGSFKNIQYF. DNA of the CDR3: TGTGCCAGCAGCCCCTATTCCGGGTCCTTCAAAAACATTCAGTACTTC.

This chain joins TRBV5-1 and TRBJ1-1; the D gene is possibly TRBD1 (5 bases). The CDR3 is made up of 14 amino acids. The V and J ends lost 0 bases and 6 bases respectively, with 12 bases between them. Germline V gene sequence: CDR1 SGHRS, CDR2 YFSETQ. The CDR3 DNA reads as TGCGCCAGCAGCTTGGGACAGTGGGTCGCTGAAGCTTTCTTT. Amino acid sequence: CASSLGQWVAEAFF.

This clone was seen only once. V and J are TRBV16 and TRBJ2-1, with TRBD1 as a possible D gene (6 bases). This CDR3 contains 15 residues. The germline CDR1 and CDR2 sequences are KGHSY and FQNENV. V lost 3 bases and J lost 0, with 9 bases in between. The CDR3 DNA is TGTGCCAGCAGCCAGGGACAAAGCTCCTACAATGAGCAGTTCTTC. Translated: CASSQGQSSYNEQFF.

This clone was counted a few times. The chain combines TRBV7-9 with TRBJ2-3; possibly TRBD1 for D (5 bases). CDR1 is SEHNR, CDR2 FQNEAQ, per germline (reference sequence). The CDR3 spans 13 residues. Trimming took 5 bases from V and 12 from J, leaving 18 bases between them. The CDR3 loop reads CASSLQHRSLQYF. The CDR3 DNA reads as TGTGCCAGCAGCCTACAACACAGGAGTCTCCAGTATTTT. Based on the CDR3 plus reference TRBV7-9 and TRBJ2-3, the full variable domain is DTGVSQNPRHKITKRGQNVTFRCDPISEHNRLYWYRQTLGQGPEFLTYFQNEAQLEKSRLLSDRFSAERPKGSFSTLEIQRTEQGDSAMYLCASSLQHRSLQYFGPGTRLTVL.

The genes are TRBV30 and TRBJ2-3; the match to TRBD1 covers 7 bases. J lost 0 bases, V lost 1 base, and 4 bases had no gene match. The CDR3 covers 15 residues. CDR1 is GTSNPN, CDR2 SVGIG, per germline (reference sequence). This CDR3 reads CAWSEGTASTDTQYF. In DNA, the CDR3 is TGTGCCTGGAGTGAGGGGACAGCTAGCACAGATACGCAGTATTTT.

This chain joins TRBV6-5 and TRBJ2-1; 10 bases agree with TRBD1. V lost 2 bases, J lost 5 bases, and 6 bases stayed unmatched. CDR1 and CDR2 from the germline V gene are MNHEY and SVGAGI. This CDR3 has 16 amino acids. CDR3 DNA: TGTGCCAGCAGTTACGCGGCGGGACAGGGGAACAATGAGCAGTTCTTC. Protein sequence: CASSYAAGQGNNEQFF.

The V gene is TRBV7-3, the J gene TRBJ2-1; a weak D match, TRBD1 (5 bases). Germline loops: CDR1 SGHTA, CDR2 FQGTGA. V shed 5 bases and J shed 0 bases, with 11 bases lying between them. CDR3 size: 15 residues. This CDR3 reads CASSRQPRSYNEQFF. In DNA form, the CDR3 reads TGTGCCAGCAGCCGACAGCCCCGCTCCTACAATGAGCAGTTCTTC.

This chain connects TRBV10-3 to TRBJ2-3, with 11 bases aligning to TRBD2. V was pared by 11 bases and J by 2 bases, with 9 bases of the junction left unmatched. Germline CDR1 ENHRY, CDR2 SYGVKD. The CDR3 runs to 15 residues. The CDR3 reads CAASPLAGDTDTQYF. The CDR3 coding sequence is TGTGCCGCGTCGCCACTAGCGGGGGACACAGATACGCAGTATTTT.

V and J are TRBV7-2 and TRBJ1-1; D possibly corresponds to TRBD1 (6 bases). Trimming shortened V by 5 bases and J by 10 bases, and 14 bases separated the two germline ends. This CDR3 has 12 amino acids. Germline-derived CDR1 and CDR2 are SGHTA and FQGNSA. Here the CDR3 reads CASSAYVTGAFF. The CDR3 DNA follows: TGTGCCAGCAGCGCCTACGTGACAGGAGCTTTCTTT.

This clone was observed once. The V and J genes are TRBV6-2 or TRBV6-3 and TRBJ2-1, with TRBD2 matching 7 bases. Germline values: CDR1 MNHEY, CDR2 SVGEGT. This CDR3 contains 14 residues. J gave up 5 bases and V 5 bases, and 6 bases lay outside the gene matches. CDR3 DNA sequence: TGTGCCAGCAGTCAAGGGACTAAAAACAATGAGCAGTTCTTC. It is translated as CASSQGTKNNEQFF.

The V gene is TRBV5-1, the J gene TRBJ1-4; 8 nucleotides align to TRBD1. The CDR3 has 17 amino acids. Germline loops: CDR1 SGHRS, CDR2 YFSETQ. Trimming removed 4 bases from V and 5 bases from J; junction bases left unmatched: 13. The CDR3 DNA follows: TGCGCCAGCAGCCAAAGACGACAGGGGAAGGAGAATGAAAAACTGTTTTTT. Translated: CASSQRRQGKENEKLFF.

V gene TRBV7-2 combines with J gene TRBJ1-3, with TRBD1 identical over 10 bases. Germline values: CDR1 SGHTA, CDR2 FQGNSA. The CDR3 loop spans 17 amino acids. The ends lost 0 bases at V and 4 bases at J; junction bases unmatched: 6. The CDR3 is CASSLAGQGRGGNTIYF. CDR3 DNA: TGTGCCAGCAGCTTAGCGGGACAGGGGAGGGGAGGAAACACCATATATTTT.

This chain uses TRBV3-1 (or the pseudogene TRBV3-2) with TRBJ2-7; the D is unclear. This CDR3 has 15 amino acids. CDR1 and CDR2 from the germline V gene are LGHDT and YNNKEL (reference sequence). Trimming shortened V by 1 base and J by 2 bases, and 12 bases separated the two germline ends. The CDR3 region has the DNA TGTGCCAGCAGCCAAGGTGCGCTCGTGGCCTACGAGCAGTACTTC. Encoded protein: CASSQGALVAYEQYF.

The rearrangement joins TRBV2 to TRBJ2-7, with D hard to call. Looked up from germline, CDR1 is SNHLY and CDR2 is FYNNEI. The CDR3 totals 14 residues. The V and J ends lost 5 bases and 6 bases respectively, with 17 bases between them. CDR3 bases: TGTGCCAGCAGTAGTTTTTACCTAGGCTCCGAGCAGTACTTC. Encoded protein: CASSSFYLGSEQYF.

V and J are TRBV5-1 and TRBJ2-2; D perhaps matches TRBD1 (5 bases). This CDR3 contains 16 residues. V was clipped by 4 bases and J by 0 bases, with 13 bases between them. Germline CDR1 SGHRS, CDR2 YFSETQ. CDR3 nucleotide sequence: TGCGCCAGCAGCCCTTGGAGACAGACGAACACCGGGGAGCTGTTTTTT. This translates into CASSPWRQTNTGELFF.

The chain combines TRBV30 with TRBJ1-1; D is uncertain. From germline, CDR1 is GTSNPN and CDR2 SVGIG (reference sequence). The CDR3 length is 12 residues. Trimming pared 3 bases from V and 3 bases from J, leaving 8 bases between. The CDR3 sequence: CAWRALDTEAFF. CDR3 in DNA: TGTGCCTGGAGGGCCCTGGACACTGAAGCTTTCTTT.

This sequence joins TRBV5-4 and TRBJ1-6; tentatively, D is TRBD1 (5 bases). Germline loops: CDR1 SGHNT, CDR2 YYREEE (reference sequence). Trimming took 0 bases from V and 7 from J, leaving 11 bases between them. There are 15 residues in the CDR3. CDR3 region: CASSLENRQNSPLHF. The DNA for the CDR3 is TGTGCCAGCAGCTTGGAGAACAGGCAAAATTCACCCCTCCACTTT.

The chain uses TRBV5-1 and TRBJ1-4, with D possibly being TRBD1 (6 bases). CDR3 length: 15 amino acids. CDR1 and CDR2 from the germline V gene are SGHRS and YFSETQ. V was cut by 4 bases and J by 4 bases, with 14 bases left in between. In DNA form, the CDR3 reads TGCGCCAGCAGCGGGCTACAGGGAGATAATGAAAAACTGTTTTTT. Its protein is CASSGLQGDNEKLFF.

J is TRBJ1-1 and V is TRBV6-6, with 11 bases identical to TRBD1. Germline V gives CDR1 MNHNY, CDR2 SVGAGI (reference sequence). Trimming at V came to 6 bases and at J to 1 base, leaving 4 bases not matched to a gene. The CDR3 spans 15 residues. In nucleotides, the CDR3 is TGTGCCAGCAGACACGGGACAGGGGGGAACACTGAAGCTTTCTTT. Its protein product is CASRHGTGGNTEAFF.

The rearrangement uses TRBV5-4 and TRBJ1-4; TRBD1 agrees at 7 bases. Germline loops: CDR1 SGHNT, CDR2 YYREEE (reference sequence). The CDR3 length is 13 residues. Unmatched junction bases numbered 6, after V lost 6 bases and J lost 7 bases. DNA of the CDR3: TGTGCCAGCAACACCAGACAGGGTGAAAAACTGTTTTTT. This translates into CASNTRQGEKLFF.

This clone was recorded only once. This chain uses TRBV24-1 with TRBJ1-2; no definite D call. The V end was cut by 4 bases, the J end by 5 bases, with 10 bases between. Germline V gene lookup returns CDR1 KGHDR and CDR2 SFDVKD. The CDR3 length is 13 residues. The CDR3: CATSEGANYGYTF. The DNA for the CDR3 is TGTGCCACCAGTGAGGGCGCAAATTATGGCTACACCTTC.

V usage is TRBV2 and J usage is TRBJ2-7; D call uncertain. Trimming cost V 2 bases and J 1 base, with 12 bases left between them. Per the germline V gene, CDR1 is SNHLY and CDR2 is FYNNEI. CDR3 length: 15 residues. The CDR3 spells CASSELAADSYEQYF. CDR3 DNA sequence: TGTGCCAGCAGTGAACTGGCGGCCGATTCCTACGAGCAGTACTTC.

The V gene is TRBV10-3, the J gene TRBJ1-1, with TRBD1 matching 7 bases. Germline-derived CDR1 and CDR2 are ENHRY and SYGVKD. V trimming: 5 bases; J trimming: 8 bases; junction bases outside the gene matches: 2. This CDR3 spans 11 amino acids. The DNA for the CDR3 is TGTGCCATCAGTCAACAGGGGGAAGCTTTCTTT. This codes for CAISQQGEAFF.

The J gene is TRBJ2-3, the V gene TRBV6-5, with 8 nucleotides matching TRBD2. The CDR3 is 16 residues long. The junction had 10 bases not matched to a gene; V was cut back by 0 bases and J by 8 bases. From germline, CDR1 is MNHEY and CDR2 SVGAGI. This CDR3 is CASSYSPVRGGRTQYF. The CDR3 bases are TGTGCCAGCAGTTACTCGCCGGTCCGGGGGGGCCGTACGCAGTATTTT.

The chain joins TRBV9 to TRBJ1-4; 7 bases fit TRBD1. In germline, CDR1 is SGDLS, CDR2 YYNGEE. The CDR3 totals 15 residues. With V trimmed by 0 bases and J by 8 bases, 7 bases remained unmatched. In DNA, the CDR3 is TGTGCCAGCAGCGTAGAGCCGACAGGGCGGGAAAAACTGTTTTTT. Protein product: CASSVEPTGREKLFF.

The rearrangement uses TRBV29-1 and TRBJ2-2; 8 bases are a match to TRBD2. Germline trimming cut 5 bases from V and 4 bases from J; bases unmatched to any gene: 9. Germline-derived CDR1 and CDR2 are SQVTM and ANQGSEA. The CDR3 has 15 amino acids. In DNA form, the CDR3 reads TGCAGCGTTCAATCCGGGACTAGTTTCACCGGGGAGCTGTTTTTT. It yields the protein CSVQSGTSFTGELFF.

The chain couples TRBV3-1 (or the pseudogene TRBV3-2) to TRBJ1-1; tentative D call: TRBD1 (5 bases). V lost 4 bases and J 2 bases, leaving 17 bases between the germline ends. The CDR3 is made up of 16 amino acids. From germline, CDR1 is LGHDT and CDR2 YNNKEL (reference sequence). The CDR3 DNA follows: TGTGCCAGCAGCCTTAGGGGCGGAGGGGCTAACACTGAAGCTTTCTTT. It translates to CASSLRGGGANTEAFF.

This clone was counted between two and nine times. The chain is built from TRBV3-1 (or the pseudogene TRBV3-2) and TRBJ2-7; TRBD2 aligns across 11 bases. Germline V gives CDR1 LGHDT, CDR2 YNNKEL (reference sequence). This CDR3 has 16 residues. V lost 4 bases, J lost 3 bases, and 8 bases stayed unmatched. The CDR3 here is CASSPTLAGGFYEQYF. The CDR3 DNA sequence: TGTGCCAGCAGCCCGACTCTAGCGGGGGGTTTCTACGAGCAGTACTTC.

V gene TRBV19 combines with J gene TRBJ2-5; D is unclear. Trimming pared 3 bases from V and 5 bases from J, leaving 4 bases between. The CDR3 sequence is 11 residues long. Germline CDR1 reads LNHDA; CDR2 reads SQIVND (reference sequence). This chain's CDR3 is CASSIMETQYF. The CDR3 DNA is TGTGCCAGTAGTATTATGGAGACCCAGTACTTC.

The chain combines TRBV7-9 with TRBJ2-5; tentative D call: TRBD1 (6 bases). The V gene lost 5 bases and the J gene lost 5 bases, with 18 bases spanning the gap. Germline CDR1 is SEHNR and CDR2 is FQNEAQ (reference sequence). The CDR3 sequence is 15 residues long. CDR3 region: CASSGGHGFLETQYF. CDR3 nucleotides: TGTGCCAGCAGCGGGGGACACGGATTTTTGGAGACCCAGTACTTC.

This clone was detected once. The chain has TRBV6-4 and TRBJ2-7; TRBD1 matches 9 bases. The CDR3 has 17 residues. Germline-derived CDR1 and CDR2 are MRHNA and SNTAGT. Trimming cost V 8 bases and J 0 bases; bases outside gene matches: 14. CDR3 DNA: TGTGCCAGCCATATAACTCGGGACAGGGTGAGCTCCTACGAGCAGTACTTC. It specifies CASHITRDRVSSYEQYF.

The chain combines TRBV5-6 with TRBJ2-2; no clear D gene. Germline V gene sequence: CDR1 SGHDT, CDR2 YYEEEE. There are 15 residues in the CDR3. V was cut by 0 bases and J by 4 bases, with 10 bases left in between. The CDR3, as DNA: TGTGCCAGCAGCTTGGAAGCCGTCTTCACCGGGGAGCTGTTTTTT. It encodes CASSLEAVFTGELFF. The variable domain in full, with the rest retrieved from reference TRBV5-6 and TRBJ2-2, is DAGVTQSPTHLIKTRGQQVTLRCSPKSGHDTVSWYQQALGQGPQFIFQYYEEEERQRGNFPDRFSGHQFPNYSSELNVNALLLGDSALYLCASSLEAVFTGELFFGEGSRLTVL.